The 5 T cell receptor beta chains in this list originate from one sample, sequenced in a study of cytomegalovirus exposure and HLA in healthy donors. Use of 60 Vbeta and 13 Jbeta primers characterized the PCR. TCRdb keeps only in-frame clones here, not all; method: immunoSEQ multiplex PCR. The table has about 120,000 clones, 60% to 85% seen once. Sequenced: PBMCs. Receptors were obtained from a man in his thirties or forties in good health and CMV-seronegative.

The J gene is TRBJ2-2, the V gene TRBV5-6, with TRBD1 as a possible D gene (5 bases). The CDR3 runs to 11 residues. CDR1 is SGHDT, CDR2 YYEEEE, per germline. Between the trimmed V and J ends, which lost 4 bases and 13 bases, there was a span of 11 bases. As DNA, the CDR3 is TGTGCCAGCAGCCGACAGCACGCGCTGTTTTTT. This encodes CASSRQHALFF. The full variable domain, in which reference TRBV5-6 and TRBJ2-2 provide the parts outside the CDR3, is DAGVTQSPTHLIKTRGQQVTLRCSPKSGHDTVSWYQQALGQGPQFIFQYYEEEERQRGNFPDRFSGHQFPNYSSELNVNALLLGDSALYLCASSRQHALFFGEGSRLTVL.

The genes are TRBV18 and TRBJ1-6; 7 positions agree with TRBD1. With 5 bases clipped from V and 4 bases from J, the junction kept 8 bases outside the gene matches. CDR1 is KGHSH and CDR2 is LQKENI in the germline V gene. The CDR3 covers 16 residues. The CDR3, as DNA: TGTGCCAGCTCATCCAAGACAGGGTCTTATAATTCACCCCTCCACTTT. Translation gives CASSSKTGSYNSPLHF.

The chain carries TRBV5-6 and TRBJ2-5; the D gene is possibly TRBD1 (6 bases). The end of the DNA is better explained by TRBJ2-7, so the J call may be wrong. Germline V lookup: CDR1 SGHDT, CDR2 YYEEEE. This CDR3 contains 15 residues. As DNA, the CDR3 is TGTGCCAGCAGCTTCTGGGGTACAGGGTCCTACGAGCAGTACTTC. Translation: CASSFWGTGSYEQYF.

The chain couples TRBV7-7 to TRBJ2-5; 8 bases map to TRBD2. Germline V lookup: CDR1 SSHAT, CDR2 FNYEAQ (reference sequence). V shed 2 bases, J shed 4 bases, and the junction held 0 bases outside the gene matches. There are 13 residues in the CDR3. DNA for the CDR3: TGTGCCAGCAGCTTAAGCGGGGGAGAGACCCAGTACTTC. Its translation is CASSLSGGETQYF.

The V call is TRBV9, the J call TRBJ1-1; D ambiguous. The CDR3 sequence is 14 residues long. Trimming shortened V by 0 bases and J by 5 bases, and 11 bases separated the two germline ends. Per germline, CDR1 SGDLS and CDR2 YYNGEE. This CDR3 reads CASSVDPSRTEAFF. Here the CDR3 DNA reads TGTGCCAGCAGCGTAGACCCCTCCCGGACTGAAGCTTTCTTT. The variable domain in full, completed from reference TRBV9 and TRBJ1-1, reads DSGVTQTPKHLITATGQRVTLRCSPRSGDLSVYWYQQSLDQGLQFLIQYYNGEERAKGNILERFSAQQFPDLHSELNLSSLELGDSALYFCASSVDPSRTEAFFGQGTRLTVV.